This TCR beta chain is drawn from a study of CD8+ T cells in alopecia areata. The wider study: It was oral tofacitinib, at 5 to 10 mg twice daily, that treated patients received. Study-level results: Mice showed TCR sharing more clearly than patients did, possibly owing to HLA.

Stated treatment: oral pan-JAK inhibitor, 5-10 mg twice daily. Reverse transcribed after extraction, RNA yielded cDNA as the sequencing template. Repertoires were generated with immunoSEQ multiplex PCR, while TCRdb's copy carries only in-frame clones and drops some. The sample includes under 350,000 clones, nearly 60% seen only once; the top ten take over 1.5%. As to this clone: Antigen unknown.

The specimen was CD4+ T cells sorted from blood, collected at week 24, from a patient treated with tofacitinib. This receptor was taken from a human donor with alopecia areata.

CDR3 bases: TGTGCCAGCAGCTTGGCCGGACCGCACAGGCTGCTGGAATCCTATGGCTACACCTTC. This codes for CASSLAGPHRLLESYGYTF. V usage is TRBV7-9 and J usage is TRBJ1-2, with D maybe TRBD1 (5 bases). This CDR3 region has 19 residues. Germline V gene lookup returns CDR1 SEHNR and CDR2 FQNEAQ (reference sequence). V dropped 3 bases and J dropped 4 bases, with 27 bases sitting between them.